This TCR beta chain was documented in a study of blood T cell repertoires in COVID-19. Study-level background: Italy, Spain and the United States were the sources of the convalescent and acute COVID-19 samples. Sample material is recorded as cDNA or gDNA derived from T cells, B-cell-depleted T cells, or PBMCs.

The CDR3 spans 16 residues. V lost 5 bases, J lost 2 bases, and 21 bases lay in between. The germline gives CDR1 GTSNPN, CDR2 SVGIG (reference sequence). Authors' analysis steps: Researchers report that nucleated cell counts were estimated from reference gene primer amplification. The method was immunoSEQ multiplex PCR; TCRdb's version includes in-frame clones alone and lacks a portion of them. That table supplies the V and J calls and clone size; D and trimming were determined from the DNA. The sample has 150,000 to 180,000 clones; about 73% are singletons. The sequence was collected from a man older than 75 with acute or convalescent COVID-19. Specimen: peripheral blood. The chain uses TRBV30 and TRBJ1-1; no definite D call. The CDR3 here is CAWGNTLKGDNTEAFF. The CDR3 nucleotides are TGTGCCTGGGGTAACACTTTAAAAGGAGATAACACTGAAGCTTTCTTT.